Sequencing of this T cell receptor beta chain was carried out in a study of technical replicates of blood from a handful of donors. V shed 7 bases and J shed 2 bases, with 8 bases lying between them. Germline assignment: CDR1 MNHEY and CDR2 SVGAGI. The CDR3 contains 12 residues. Assay: immunoSEQ multiplex PCR; the TCRdb copy retains only in-frame clones and omits some. The data hold around 79,000 clones, with approximately 94% observed a single time. The receptor was isolated from a human donor in good health. This chain uses TRBV6-5 with TRBJ2-5, with D possibly TRBD2 on 5 matching bases. What was sequenced was T cells isolated from PBMCs. The CDR3 loop is CASKRDQETQYF. The CDR3 DNA follows: TGTGCCAGCAAGAGGGATCAAGAGACCCAGTACTTC.